These 5 T cell receptor beta chains came from one sample sequenced in a study of technical replicates of blood from several donors. The method was immunoSEQ multiplex PCR; TCRdb's version includes in-frame clones alone and lacks a portion of them. This table holds under 95,000 clones, approximately 94% found once. Sequencing was performed on T cells isolated from PBMCs. Receptors were obtained from a human donor in good health.

V usage is TRBV10-3 and J usage is TRBJ1-4, with TRBD1 matching 7 bases. J was trimmed by 8 bases and V by 2 bases; bases with no gene match: 8. There are 15 residues in the CDR3. Germline-derived CDR1 and CDR2 are ENHRY and SYGVKD. As DNA, the CDR3 is TGTGCCATCAGTGAGGACACAGGGGAAAGGGAAAAACTGTTTTTT. It specifies CAISEDTGEREKLFF.

The chain employs TRBV5-1 and TRBJ2-3; TRBD1 matches at 7 bases. The CDR3 has 16 amino acids. Germline loops: CDR1 SGHRS, CDR2 YFSETQ. V was clipped by 1 base and J by 2 bases; unmatched bases: 7. Here the CDR3 DNA reads TGCGCCAGCAGCTTGACCGGGACAGAGTCCACAGATACGCAGTATTTT. It specifies CASSLTGTESTDTQYF.

The rearrangement links TRBV5-1 to TRBJ1-2; 9 positions agree with TRBD1. Germline lookup yields CDR1 SGHRS and CDR2 YFSETQ. Unmatched junction bases numbered 11, after V lost 4 bases and J lost 4 bases. The CDR3 covers 16 residues. CDR3 bases: TGCGCCAGCAGCGGGACAGGGCGAGGGGACTTCTATGGCTACACCTTC. Its protein is CASSGTGRGDFYGYTF.

The chain joins TRBV5-8 to TRBJ1-5; D possibly corresponds to TRBD1 (6 bases). Germline V gene data show CDR1 as SGHTS and CDR2 as YDEGEE. CDR3 length: 16 residues. V was shortened by 1 base and J by 4 bases, with 15 bases between the two germline ends. CDR3 sequence (DNA): TGTGCCAGCAGCTTGTATATCAGGGGTGGTAATCAGCCCCAGCATTTT. It codes for CASSLYIRGGNQPQHF.

This clone was seen once. V is TRBV19 and J is TRBJ2-7; D is perhaps TRBD1 (6 bases). Germline CDR1 LNHDA, CDR2 SQIVND (reference sequence). V lost 6 bases to trimming and J lost 4 bases, with 16 bases between them. The CDR3 contains 14 residues. Written as DNA, the CDR3 is TGTGCCAGTAGCACTGGACAGACCTATTACGAGCAGTACTTC. Translated, it gives CASSTGQTYYEQYF.